The TCR beta chain under discussion was sequenced for a study of blood T cell repertoires in COVID-19 (dated by TCRdb to between 2020 and 2021). In the study overall: Collaborator samples came from the United States, Italy and Spain and covered acute and convalescent phases of COVID-19. Subjects who had been exposed to COVID-19, were actively infected with it, or had recovered from it provided the deeply sampled blood TCRbeta repertoires that made up the dataset. Nearly every sample came with metadata listing a de-identified subject ID, COVID-19 status, age in years and sex. The material from the prospective study consisted of cDNA or gDNA derived from T cells, B-cell-depleted T cells, or PBMCs. The repertoires were made available in a free public database intended to serve as a resource for research on the immune response to SARS-CoV-2. Where available, HLA class I and class II types were obtained from metadata supplied by the sample provider rather than from assay-based typing. Samples were obtained from the ongoing ImmuneRACE study (first 160 participants) and from 1,000 to 1,500 subjects provided by 6 global collaborators. Broad study findings and their caveats: How much clinical and demographic metadata was included differed by source and by participant, and the metadata was provided uncurated.

Trimming leaves V shorter by 1 base and J shorter by 16 bases, with the junction holding 9 bases beyond the gene matches. The CDR3 numbers 13 residues from cysteine through phenylalanine. Only the CDR3 portion is preserved as DNA: 39 bases, with reading frame beginning at the first base. A second Seattle source provided samples from volunteer blood donors who had recovered from COVID-19. Collaborating institutions collected whole blood in K2EDTA tubes following their own protocols. For TCRbeta analysis, collaborator samples were shipped as frozen whole blood, as isolated PBMCs, or as DNA extracted from either sample type. As to this clone: What antigen it recognizes has not been identified. Per-base quality was not reported, and no clone a single base away is much larger than it.

TCRbeta CDR3 regions were amplified from genomic DNA by means of the immunoSEQ Assay, a bias-controlled multiplex PCR. Concerning the study's data processing: Nucleated cell counts per sample were estimated from amplification of reference gene primers within the assay. To quantify the absolute abundance of each unique TCRbeta CDR3 rearrangement, sequence reads were collapsed and filtered. Productive Simpson clonality was computed per sample as the square root of Simpson's diversity index over productive rearrangements. TCRdb retrieved this table from immuneACCESS and kept in-frame rearrangements only. Not all clones are present; in checked studies, unresolved V genes account for under half, and no reason is known for the remainder. V and J calls and clone size are copied from that table; D and trimming were computed from the DNA. Recorded for this sample are fewer than 300,000 clones; roughly 86% of them occurred a single time. The ten largest clones add up to roughly 9.8% of the sample.

This receptor chain uses TRBV12-3 or TRBV12-4 and TRBJ1-5; TRBD1 fits 8 bases in the junction. The clonotype originates from a man between 35 and 55 years old who had recovered from COVID-19. What was sequenced was peripheral blood. The nucleotide sequence is TGTGCCAGCAGTTTAGGGGGCAGGGGGCATGAACATTTT. This yields the protein CASSLGGRGHEHF.